The rows below give T cell receptor beta chains drawn from one sample of a study of blood T cell repertoires in COVID-19. The assay was immunoSEQ multiplex PCR, and TCRdb's table has in-frame clones only and misses some. The repertoire includes approximately 440,000 clones, 87% of them detected once, and 0.7% sits in the top ten. The sequenced sample consisted of PBMCs or T cells enriched from blood (not recorded which). All receptors come from a woman aged 18-35 years who had recovered from COVID-19. CDR3s include the opening cysteine and the closing phenylalanine or tryptophan. Each record gives: V gene, clone size, D gene, J gene, CDR3 protein, CDR3 DNA. D genes are given only for firm matches. Size tells how often a clone was seen (once, few, many) or the class of an expanded clone, and some rows leave it out.

>TRBV15|NA|NA|TRBJ1-3
CATSRDPGNTIYF
TGTGCCACCAGCAGAGACCCGGGAAACACCATATATTTT
>TRBV28|NA|NA|TRBJ1-4
CASTSLGGRDEKLFF
TGTGCCAGCACCTCTTTGGGGGGGAGGGATGAAAAACTGTTTTTT
>TRBV3-1/TRBV3-2|NA|NA|TRBJ1-5
CASSFTGFDQPQHF
TGTGCCAGCAGCTTTACAGGATTCGATCAGCCCCAGCATTTT
>TRBV18|NA|NA|TRBJ2-2
CASSPGLLEVAGELFF
TGTGCCAGCTCACCAGGGCTCCTGGAGGTCGCCGGGGAGCTGTTTTTT
>TRBV5-1|NA|TRBD1|TRBJ1-1
CASSLTGGTEAFF
TGCGCCAGCAGCTTGACAGGGGGCACTGAAGCTTTCTTT
>TRBV18|NA|TRBD2|TRBJ2-3
CASSPPRRSGVLTDTQYF
TGTGCCAGCTCACCCCCTCGGCGAAGCGGGGTACTTACAGATACGCAGTATTTT
>TRBV4-1|NA|NA|TRBJ2-1
CASSQENWETYNEQFF
TGCGCCAGCAGCCAAGAAAATTGGGAGACCTACAATGAGCAGTTCTTC
>TRBV6-5|NA|NA|TRBJ1-2
CASHTSYYGYTF
TGTGCCAGCCACACGTCCTACTATGGCTACACCTTC
>TRBV7-8|few|NA|TRBJ2-1
CASSRAGGYEQFF
TGTGCCAGCAGCCGAGCCGGGGGTTATGAGCAGTTCTTC
>TRBV14|once|NA|TRBJ1-2
CASSPSGGLGGYTF
TGTGCCAGCAGCCCGTCCGGGGGTTTGGGCGGCTACACCTTC
>TRBV3-1/TRBV3-2|NA|NA|TRBJ2-1
CASSRHILGPEQFF
TGTGCCAGCAGCCGACACATACTAGGGCCGGAGCAGTTCTTC
>TRBV5-4|NA|NA|TRBJ2-5
CASSASPGLQETQYF
TGTGCCAGCAGCGCGTCGCCGGGACTCCAAGAGACCCAGTACTTC
>TRBV2|NA|NA|TRBJ1-1
CASSADSKTEAFF
TGTGCCAGCAGTGCCGACAGTAAAACTGAAGCTTTCTTT
>TRBV5-1|few|TRBD1|TRBJ1-5
CASRERTGVVGNQPQHF
TGCGCCAGCCGGGAGAGGACAGGGGTTGTTGGCAATCAGCCCCAGCATTTT
>TRBV11-2|NA|NA|TRBJ2-6
CASSAQASGANVLTF
TGTGCCAGCAGCGCTCAGGCCTCTGGGGCCAACGTCCTGACTTTC
>TRBV5-1|once|TRBD1|TRBJ2-3
CASSRTGGSTDTQYF
TGCGCCAGCAGCCGAACAGGGGGCTCGACAGATACGCAGTATTTT
>TRBV28|NA|NA|TRBJ1-1
CASSSRDGGTEAFF
TGTGCCAGCAGTTCCCGGGACGGGGGGACTGAAGCTTTCTTT
>TRBV5-1|NA|NA|TRBJ1-1
CASSPGAGDTEAFF
TGCGCCAGCAGTCCAGGAGCGGGGGACACTGAAGCTTTCTTT
>TRBV5-1|NA|NA|TRBJ2-7
CASSLGFGQSAYEQYF
TGCGCCAGCAGCTTGGGTTTCGGACAAAGTGCGTACGAGCAGTACTTC
>TRBV28|NA|NA|TRBJ2-5
CASSSYSDRETQYF
TGTGCCAGCAGTTCCTACTCTGACAGGGAGACCCAGTACTTC
>TRBV15|once|NA|TRBJ1-2
CATSQGDYGYTF
TGTGCCACCAGTCAGGGCGACTATGGCTACACCTTC
>TRBV27|NA|TRBD2|TRBJ2-7
CASRSPSGASFYEQYF
TGTGCCAGCAGATCTCCAAGCGGGGCCTCTTTCTACGAGCAGTACTTC
>TRBV7-9|NA|NA|TRBJ1-2
CASSLAGTMGYTF
TGTGCCAGCAGCTTAGCGGGCACAATGGGCTACACCTTC
>TRBV12-3/TRBV12-4|many|TRBD1|TRBJ2-1
CASSLRQGRGQFF
TGTGCCAGCAGCCTTCGACAGGGGCGAGGGCAGTTCTTC
>TRBV29-1|NA|TRBD1|TRBJ1-2
CSVGGQELSYGYTF
TGCAGCGTGGGGGGACAGGAGCTCAGCTATGGCTACACCTTC
>TRBV30|NA|NA|TRBJ2-1
CACRQGYNEQFF
TGTGCCTGCCGCCAGGGATACAATGAGCAGTTCTTC
>TRBV19|NA|TRBD2|TRBJ2-3
CASSPRGGPDTQYF
TGTGCCAGTAGCCCCCGGGGGGGTCCAGATACGCAGTATTTT
>TRBV28|NA|NA|TRBJ1-2
CASGRQNYGYTF
TGTGCCAGCGGGCGACAAAACTATGGCTACACCTTC
>TRBV3-1/TRBV3-2|NA|NA|TRBJ2-1
CASSQDGLGTYNEQFF
TGTGCCAGCAGCCAAGACGGTTTGGGGACATACAATGAGCAGTTCTTC
>TRBV7-9|NA|NA|TRBJ2-2
CAIRTGELFF
TGTGCCATCCGCACCGGGGAGCTGTTTTTT
>TRBV5-1|NA|NA|TRBJ2-7
CASSLDRVSGEQYF
TGCGCCAGCAGCTTGGACCGGGTCTCGGGGGAGCAGTACTTC
>TRBV6-5|NA|NA|TRBJ1-6
CASSPGRGSPLHF
TGTGCCAGCAGTCCCGGGAGAGGATCACCCCTCCACTTT
>TRBV13|NA|NA|TRBJ1-3
CASSLGLDNFSGNTIYF
TGTGCCAGCAGCTTAGGCCTCGATAACTTTTCTGGAAACACCATATATTTT
>TRBV20-1|few|TRBD2|TRBJ2-1
CSASTPPSGGRSYNEQFF
TGCAGTGCTAGTACCCCCCCCAGCGGGGGCCGCTCCTACAATGAGCAGTTCTTC
>TRBV27|once|NA|TRBJ1-2
CASKIGAQNYGYTF
TGTGCCAGCAAGATAGGGGCACAGAACTATGGCTACACCTTC
>TRBV5-1|NA|NA|TRBJ2-3
CASSYTGPDTQYF
TGCGCCAGCAGTTACACAGGGCCTGATACGCAGTATTTT
>TRBV19|once|NA|TRBJ1-4
CASKQDPTNEKLFF
TGTGCCAGTAAACAGGACCCAACTAATGAAAAACTGTTTTTT
>TRBV5-1|NA|NA|TRBJ1-1
CASSYGSEAFF
TGCGCCAGCAGCTACGGGTCTGAAGCTTTCTTT
>TRBV6-6|NA|TRBD1|TRBJ1-3
CASNSQGDFSGNTIYF
TGTGCCAGCAATTCACAGGGGGACTTCTCTGGAAACACCATATATTTT
>TRBV6-5|NA|TRBD1|TRBJ1-4
CASRREGANEKLFF
TGTGCCAGCAGAAGAGAGGGGGCCAACGAAAAACTGTTTTTT
>TRBV7-9|NA|NA|TRBJ2-2
CASSFQPYGGELFF
TGTGCCAGCAGCTTTCAACCCTACGGCGGGGAGCTGTTTTTT
>TRBV30|NA|TRBD1|TRBJ1-1
CATKDRGLAEAFF
TGTGCCACCAAGGACAGGGGACTTGCCGAAGCTTTCTTT
>TRBV3-1/TRBV3-2|NA|TRBD1|TRBJ1-1
CASSQGGPGGTEAFF
TGTGCCAGCAGCCAAGGGGGCCCAGGGGGCACTGAAGCTTTCTTT
>TRBV19|NA|NA|TRBJ1-3
CASSTGNSGNTIYF
TGTGCCAGCTCCACAGGGAACTCTGGAAACACCATATATTTT
>TRBV29-1|once|TRBD1|TRBJ1-6
CSVRDSSYNSPLHF
TGCAGCGTACGGGACAGCTCCTATAATTCACCCCTCCACTTT
>TRBV3-1/TRBV3-2|NA|NA|TRBJ2-1
CASSLLREQFF
TGTGCCAGCAGTCTGCTCAGAGAGCAGTTCTTC
>TRBV15|once|NA|TRBJ1-1
CATSRDPTGMVTEAFF
TGTGCCACCAGCAGAGATCCTACGGGGATGGTCACTGAAGCTTTCTTT
>TRBV5-6|NA|TRBD1|TRBJ1-5
CASSLEDRVTHF
TGTGCCAGCAGCTTGGAGGACAGGGTTACGCATTTT
>TRBV7-6|NA|NA|TRBJ2-5
CATSGDQETQYF
TGTGCCACCTCAGGGGACCAAGAGACCCAGTACTTC
>TRBV3-1/TRBV3-2|NA|TRBD1|TRBJ1-1
CASSLGTVNTEAFF
TGTGCCAGCAGCCTCGGGACAGTGAACACTGAAGCTTTCTTT
>TRBV5-6|NA|NA|TRBJ2-2
CASSLVGTLLEYTGELFF
TGTGCCAGCAGCTTGGTGGGGACACTCCTTGAGTACACCGGGGAGCTGTTTTTT
>TRBV7-2|NA|NA|TRBJ1-1
CASSLAPGTEAFF
TGTGCCAGCAGCTTAGCGCCAGGGACAGAAGCTTTCTTT
>TRBV7-9|NA|TRBD2|TRBJ2-1
CASSPLAGGVNEQFF
TGTGCCAGCAGCCCCTTAGCGGGGGGGGTAAATGAGCAGTTCTTC
>TRBV6-5|NA|TRBD1|TRBJ2-7
CASNRDRGYEQYF
TGTGCCAGCAACCGGGACAGGGGGTACGAGCAGTACTTC
>TRBV28|NA|NA|TRBJ1-1
CASISPGVNTEAFF
TGTGCCAGCATATCTCCAGGGGTGAACACTGAAGCTTTCTTT
>TRBV24-1|NA|TRBD2|TRBJ2-5
CATSGGGSDETQYF
TGTGCCACCAGTGGGGGAGGGAGCGACGAGACCCAGTACTTC